This T cell receptor beta chain was retrieved from a study of blood T cells in healthy people across ages. At the level of the study: Capture via template switching afforded approximately one barcoded beta molecule per two T cells.

Looked up from germline, CDR1 is SEHNR and CDR2 is FQNEAQ (reference sequence). This CDR3 has 11 residues. Deletions cut 7 bases from V and 5 bases from J, with 8 bases between. Using a J-beta primer mix together with a sample-barcoded 5' primer, a second PCR was run for about 6 to 11 cycles. Sequencing recovered at least 3 million CDR3-containing paired-end reads from each sample. TCRdb reanalysed the 5' RACE reads using MiXCR and keeps one entry per CDR3 protein. The sample holds more than 900,000 distinct CDR3 sequences, 29% seen once. Many counts were recorded for this clonotype. This sample also appeared in a second study, on T cells of mothers and their children. That source adds: The study recruited a few healthy Caucasian mothers and their six children as donors.

The receptor was derived from a woman in her thirties or forties in good health. This chain joins TRBV7-9 and TRBJ2-5; D is uncertain. Sequenced sample: blood. Here the CDR3 DNA reads TGTGCCAGCACTTCTTTCGAGACCCAGTACTTC. Protein: CASTSFETQYF. Full variable domain (outside the CDR3, taken from reference TRBV7-9 and TRBJ2-5): DTGVSQNPRHKITKRGQNVTFRCDPISEHNRLYWYRQTLGQGPEFLTYFQNEAQLEKSRLLSDRFSAERPKGSFSTLEIQRTEQGDSAMYLCASTSFETQYFGPGTRLLVL.